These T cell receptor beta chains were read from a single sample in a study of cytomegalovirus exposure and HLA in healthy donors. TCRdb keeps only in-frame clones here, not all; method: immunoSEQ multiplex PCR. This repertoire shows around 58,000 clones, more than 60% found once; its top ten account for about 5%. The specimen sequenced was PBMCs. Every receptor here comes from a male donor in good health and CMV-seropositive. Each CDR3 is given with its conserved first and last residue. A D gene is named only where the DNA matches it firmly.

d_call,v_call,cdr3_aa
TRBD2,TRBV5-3,CARSSTPTSGDSTDTQYF
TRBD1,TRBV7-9,CASSLVSQGAEAFF
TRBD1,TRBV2,CASSGQGILYEQYF
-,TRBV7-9,CASSRMEGGTYEQYF
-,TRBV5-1,CASSLVGARFQETQYF
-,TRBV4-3,CASSQGIRNTGELFF
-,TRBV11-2,CASKLLAGRDINYGYTF
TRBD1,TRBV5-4,CASSLGDRGFNYGYTF
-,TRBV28,CASSDGGTSNGYGYTF
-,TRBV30,CAWYPLGGGYTF
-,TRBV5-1,CASSLDGSYEQYF
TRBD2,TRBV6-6,CASKIQRGPYEQYF
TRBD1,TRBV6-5,CASSYRDRGTGNTIYF
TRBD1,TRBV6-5,CASSPTGSNYGYTF
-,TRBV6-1,CASSEMGASTEAFF
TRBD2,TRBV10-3,CAISEAQRGNTDTQYF
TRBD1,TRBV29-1,CSVLQGVPVRGYTF
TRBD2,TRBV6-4,CASSDGTNNEQFF
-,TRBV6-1,CASSEKAGSYNEQFF
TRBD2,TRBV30,CAWSGGGTTDTQYF
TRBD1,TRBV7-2,CASSWPGQGYEQYF
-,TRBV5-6,CASSSTGKFHSGANVLTF
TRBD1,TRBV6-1,CASSERSGGGQPQHF
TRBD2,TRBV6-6,CASSHKAGGFSEQYF
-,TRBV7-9,CASSLIGSADTQYF
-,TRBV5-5,CASSRRETELGYEQYF
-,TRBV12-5,CASGDGRGRSTDTQYF
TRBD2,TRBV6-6,CASSYSTSVGANVLTF
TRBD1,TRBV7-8,CASSLRQGARLGEKLFF
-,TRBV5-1,CASSLVYTSNTEAFF
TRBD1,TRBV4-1,CASSQDRLDTQYF
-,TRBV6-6,CASSPQGMHGYTF
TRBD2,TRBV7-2,CASSLSFRGGSEQYF
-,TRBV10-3,CAIYIGGQLNYGYTF
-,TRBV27,CASSSTGSPSYEQYF
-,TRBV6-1,CASSEGGRNTEAFF
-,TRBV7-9,CASSLVMASYEQYF
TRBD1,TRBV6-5,CASSYSPSTGGGYTF
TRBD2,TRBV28,CASSKRGNTGELFF
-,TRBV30,CAWSRDGTYSPLHF
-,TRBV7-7,CASSPIQSGKGYNEQFF
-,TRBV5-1,CASRAAWDYGYTF
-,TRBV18,CASSTGISNQPQHF
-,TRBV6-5,CASAPSLSSYEQYF
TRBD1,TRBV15,CATSRGVGQGDTEAFF
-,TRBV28,CASSSSPTGSHGYTF
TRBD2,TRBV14,CASSRTLAGGADTQYF
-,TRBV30,CAWRERGSGNTIYF
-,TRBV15,CATSPRQGDGYTF
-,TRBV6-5,CASSRGLEQYF
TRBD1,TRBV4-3,CASSQKTGGGYTF
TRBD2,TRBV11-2,CASSPSGEDWYEQYF
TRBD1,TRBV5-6,CASSLAVVRGQETQYF
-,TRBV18,CASSPSGPAGYEQYF
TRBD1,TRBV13,CASSLGKTGETEAFF
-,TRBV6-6,CASRGADTQYF
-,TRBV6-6,CASRSGSGNTIYF
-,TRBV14,CASSRTGGTTEAFF
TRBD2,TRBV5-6,CASSLSAGVSYNEQFF
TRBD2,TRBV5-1,CASTREEPSYNEQFF